These T cell receptor beta chains were read from a single sample in a study of vaccination and CD4 T cells after COVID-19. These receptors' targets are unknown. TCRdb reprocessed the PCR reads with MiXCR, giving one entry per CDR3 protein. The data contain about 3,600 distinct CDR3 sequences, about a third of them singletons. Sample: CD4+ T cells from blood, cultured in vitro. Receptor source: a human donor who had recovered from COVID-19. Each CDR3 is given with its conserved first and last residue. Fields, in order: J gene, V gene, CDR3 protein.

>TRBJ1-1|TRBV19
CASRPLTALNTEAFF
>TRBJ2-5|TRBV5-6
CASSDNLRDLFGSQYF
>TRBJ1-6|TRBV6-1
CASKGPTGVNSPLHF
>TRBJ1-2|TRBV7-2
CASSLIAGGQGYTF
>TRBJ2-3|TRBV20-1
CSALGTSGVTDTQYF
>TRBJ2-4|TRBV27
CASSSTRQGAYIQYF
>TRBJ1-2|TRBV30
CAWSVQEGSGYTF
>TRBJ2-7|TRBV30
CACWDRVDEQYF
>TRBJ2-7|TRBV18
CASSPRTGVLSEQYF
>TRBJ1-1|TRBV6-5
CASRYPGQGENTEAFF
>TRBJ2-3|TRBV6-1
CASSFQGGGRTDTQYF
>TRBJ2-1|TRBV2
CARDKTSGVYNEQFF
>TRBJ2-5|TRBV11-3
CASSRPGQGGETQYF
>TRBJ1-2|TRBV5-1
CASSLDYRGYTF
>TRBJ2-3|TRBV20-1
CSAPGLLGTDTQYF
>TRBJ1-1|TRBV12-3/TRBV12-4
CASSPSGRTEAFF
>TRBJ2-1|TRBV29-1
CSVVDGTAIYNEQFF
>TRBJ1-1|TRBV6-5
CASSYSNFQGMNTEAFF
>TRBJ2-1|TRBV20-1
CSASGGALPHEQFF
>TRBJ2-2|TRBV20-1
CSARPRGVGGTGELFF
>TRBJ1-2|TRBV29-1
CSVEVPLYGYTF
>TRBJ2-7|TRBV30
CAWSGDIPYEQYF
>TRBJ2-1|TRBV7-3
CASSTDGNSYNEQFF
>TRBJ2-6|TRBV10-2
CASSGGLAGGPAGANVLTF
>TRBJ2-7|TRBV15
CATSSFGGPEQYF
>TRBJ2-3|TRBV20-1
CSARPGLAGALGTDTQYF
>TRBJ1-1|TRBV20-1
CSAPSPSGSDTEAFF
>TRBJ2-4|TRBV6-1
CASSEVPRIQGKSSKNIQYF
>TRBJ2-3|TRBV7-9
CASSGHINTDTQYF
>TRBJ1-6|TRBV19
CASSYRDSPLHF
>TRBJ2-5|TRBV6-1
CASGDRQGWTLIETQYF
>TRBJ1-3|TRBV7-8
CASSLVARGARSGNTIYF
>TRBJ1-5|TRBV6-5
CASSYFDGSYSNQPQHF
>TRBJ1-2|TRBV30
CAWWDRGHGYTF
>TRBJ1-5|TRBV18
CASSPEGRRPQHF
>TRBJ2-1|TRBV4-2
CASSIAGANYNEQFF
>TRBJ2-3|TRBV5-1
CASSLALGGASTDTQYF
>TRBJ2-2|TRBV6-4
CASRPDSTGELFF
>TRBJ1-2|TRBV5-6
CASSLGQMEGYTF
>TRBJ1-2|TRBV27
CASSFKAGSWGYTF
>TRBJ1-2|TRBV4-2
CASSQDRYGYTF
>TRBJ1-4|TRBV6-1
CASSGLGGRELFF
>TRBJ1-5|TRBV7-9
CASSIGTGHNQPQHF
>TRBJ1-1|TRBV20-1
CSARVGAGAIEAFF
>TRBJ1-1|TRBV12-3/TRBV12-4
CASSLLSNTEAFF
>TRBJ2-1|TRBV7-3
CASSSYGPSSYNEQFF
>TRBJ2-7|TRBV30
CAWSPGARREQYF
>TRBJ1-3|TRBV20-1
CSARGRRAYTIYF
>TRBJ1-2|TRBV5-1
CASSLGDRAGAGYTF